The rows below give T cell receptor beta chains drawn from one sample of a study of blood T cell repertoires in COVID-19. Clones were sequenced by immunoSEQ multiplex PCR, and TCRdb holds only the in-frame ones, with some missing. The repertoire includes about 35,000 clones, around four fifths of them detected once, and 42% sits in the top ten. Sequenced: peripheral blood. The receptor set was obtained from a human donor in a cohort sampled during active or convalescent COVID-19. The donor label of this sample is uncertain. Both conserved end residues are part of each CDR3. D genes are given only for firm matches. Size tells how often a clone was seen (once, few, many) or the class of an expanded clone, and some rows leave it out.

j_call,d_call,v_call,cdr3_length,clone_size,cdr3_nt,cdr3_aa
TRBJ2-2,TRBD2,TRBV19,17,.,TGTGCCAGTAAATCGGGACTAGCGGGCGCGAACACCGGGGAGCTGTTTTTT,CASKSGLAGANTGELFF
TRBJ1-5,.,TRBV28,14,.,TGTGCCAGCAGTGGGTACAGCTTCAATCAGCCCCAGCATTTT,CASSGYSFNQPQHF
TRBJ2-7,TRBD1,TRBV6-1,15,.,TGTGCCAGCAGTGAGGTCTGGACAGGTTTCTACGAGCAGTACTTC,CASSEVWTGFYEQYF
TRBJ2-7,.,TRBV18,15,.,TGTGCCAGCTCAATACAGGCCTCTCAAGGGTACGAGCAGTACTTC,CASSIQASQGYEQYF
TRBJ1-2,.,TRBV3-1/TRBV3-2,14,.,TGTGCCAGCAGCCAAAGGCTAGGGGAATATGGCTACACCTTC,CASSQRLGEYGYTF
TRBJ2-3,TRBD2,TRBV10-3,16,.,TGTGCCATCAGTCCGGAGGCGGGAGGGCCGGGAGATACGCAGTATTTT,CAISPEAGGPGDTQYF
TRBJ2-3,TRBD2,TRBV6-2/TRBV6-3,17,.,TGTGCCAGCAGTTACTCGAGGGCTAGCGGTCCCACAGATACGCAGTATTTT,CASSYSRASGPTDTQYF
TRBJ2-1,TRBD2,TRBV30,15,once,TGTGCCTGGAGTGTAGGTAGCGGGAGCTACAATGAGCAGTTCTTC,CAWSVGSGSYNEQFF
TRBJ1-4,TRBD1,TRBV7-2,14,.,TGTGCCAGCAGCAAACAGGGGCAGGTCCCAAAACTGTTTTTT,CASSKQGQVPKLFF
TRBJ2-3,TRBD1,TRBV11-3,12,.,TGTGCCAGCGACAGGGATGGGGATACGCAGTATTTT,CASDRDGDTQYF
TRBJ2-3,TRBD2,TRBV11-2,13,.,TGTGCCAGTAGGGCGGGGGGCCCAAATACGCAGTATTTT,CASRAGGPNTQYF
TRBJ2-2,TRBD2,TRBV19,14,.,TGTGCCAGTAGGGAGCGGGGTAACACCGGGGAGCTGTTTTTT,CASRERGNTGELFF
TRBJ2-1,.,TRBV6-5,14,.,TGTGCCAGCATTTCCGTAGCCGTACAGGGAGAGCAGTTCTTC,CASISVAVQGEQFF